The clone carrying this TCR beta chain was detected ten times or more. Antigen specificity is unknown. This sample is drawn from a study of T cell repertoires in cytomegalovirus infection. At the level of the study: Both a matching HLA type and CMV infection were indicated by public TCR beta signatures. Points from the study as a whole: The study identified carriers of CMV plus the relevant HLA from cumulative public TCR beta family frequency. It was HLA-C-restricted CMV-specific TCR beta clonotypes that dominated the response ex vivo.

V lost 5 bases, J lost 6 bases, and 16 bases lay in between. The CDR3 consists of 15 residues. Germline loops: CDR1 MNHNY, CDR2 SVGAGI (reference sequence). In TCRdb, the reads were re-called with MiXCR into one record per CDR3 protein. The sample contains under 600,000 distinct CDR3 sequences, approximately 15% of which appear only once. This TCR was sampled from a human donor in good health (CMV status not recorded). Some clones in this sample may be carry-over from other donors' samples. Sequenced sample: CD8+ T cells from PBMCs. The chain has TRBV6-6 and TRBJ2-2; D could derive from TRBD1 or TRBD2 (5 bases each). The CDR3 DNA reads as TGTGCCAGCAGTAGCCGGGACGGTTTCGCCGGGGAGCTGTTTTTT. This translates into CASSSRDGFAGELFF.